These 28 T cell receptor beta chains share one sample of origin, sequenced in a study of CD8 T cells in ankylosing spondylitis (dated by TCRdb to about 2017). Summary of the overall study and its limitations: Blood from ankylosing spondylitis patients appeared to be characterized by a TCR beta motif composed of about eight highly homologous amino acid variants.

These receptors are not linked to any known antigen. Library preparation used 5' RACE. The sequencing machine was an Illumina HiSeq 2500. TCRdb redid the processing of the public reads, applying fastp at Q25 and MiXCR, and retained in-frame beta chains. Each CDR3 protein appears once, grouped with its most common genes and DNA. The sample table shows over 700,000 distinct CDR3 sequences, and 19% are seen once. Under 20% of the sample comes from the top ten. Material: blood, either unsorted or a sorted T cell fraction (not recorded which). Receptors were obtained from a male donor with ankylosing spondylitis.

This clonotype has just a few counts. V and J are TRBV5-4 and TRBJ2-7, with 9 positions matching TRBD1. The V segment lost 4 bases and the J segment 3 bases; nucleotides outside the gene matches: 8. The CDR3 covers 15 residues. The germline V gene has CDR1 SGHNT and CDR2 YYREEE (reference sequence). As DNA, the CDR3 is TGTGCCAGCAGCCCACCCCCGGGACAGGGCTACGAGCAGTACTTC. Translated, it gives CASSPPPGQGYEQYF.

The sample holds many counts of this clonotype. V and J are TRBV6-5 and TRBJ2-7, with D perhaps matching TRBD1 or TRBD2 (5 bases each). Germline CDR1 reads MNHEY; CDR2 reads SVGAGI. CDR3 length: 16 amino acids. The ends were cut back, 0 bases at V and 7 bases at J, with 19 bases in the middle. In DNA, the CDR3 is TGTGCCAGCAGTTACTCGGGGGAAGTAGTAAGGGGAGAGCAGTACTTC. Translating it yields CASSYSGEVVRGEQYF.

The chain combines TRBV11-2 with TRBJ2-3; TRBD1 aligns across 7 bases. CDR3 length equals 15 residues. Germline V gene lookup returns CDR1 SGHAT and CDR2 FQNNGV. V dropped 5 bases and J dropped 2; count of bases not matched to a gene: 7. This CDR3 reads CASSPDRAATDTQYF. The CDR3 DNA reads TGTGCCAGCAGCCCAGACAGGGCCGCCACAGATACGCAGTATTTT.

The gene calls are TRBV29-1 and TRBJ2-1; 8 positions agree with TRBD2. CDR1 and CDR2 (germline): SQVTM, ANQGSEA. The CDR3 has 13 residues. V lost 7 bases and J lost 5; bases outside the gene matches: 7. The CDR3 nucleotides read TGCAGCGCCCTCCAACTAGCGGACAATGAGCAGTTCTTC. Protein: CSALQLADNEQFF.

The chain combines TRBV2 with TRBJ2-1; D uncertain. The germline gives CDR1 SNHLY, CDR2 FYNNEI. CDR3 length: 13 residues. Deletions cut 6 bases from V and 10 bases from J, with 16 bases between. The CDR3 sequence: CASSPGPQREQFF. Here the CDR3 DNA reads TGTGCCAGCAGCCCCGGACCCCAAAGGGAGCAGTTCTTC.

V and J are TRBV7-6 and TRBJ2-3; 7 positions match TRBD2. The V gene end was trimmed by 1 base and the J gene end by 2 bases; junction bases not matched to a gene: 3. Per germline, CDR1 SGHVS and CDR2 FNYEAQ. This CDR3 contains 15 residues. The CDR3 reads CASSLGGGPTDTQYF. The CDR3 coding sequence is TGTGCCAGCAGCTTAGGCGGGGGTCCCACAGATACGCAGTATTTT.

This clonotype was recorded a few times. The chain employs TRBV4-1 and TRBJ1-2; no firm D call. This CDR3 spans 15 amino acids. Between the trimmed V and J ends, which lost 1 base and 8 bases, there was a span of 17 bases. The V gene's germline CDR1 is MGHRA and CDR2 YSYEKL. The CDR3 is CASSQAPALGGGYTF. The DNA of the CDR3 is TGCGCCAGCAGCCAAGCCCCAGCGCTAGGAGGGGGCTACACCTTC.

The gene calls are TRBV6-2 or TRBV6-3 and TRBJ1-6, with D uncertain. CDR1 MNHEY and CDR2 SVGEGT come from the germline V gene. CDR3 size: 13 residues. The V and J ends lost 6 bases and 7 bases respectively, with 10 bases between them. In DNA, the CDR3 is TGTGCCAGCAGGACTCCGGGGAATTCACCCCTCCACTTT. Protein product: CASRTPGNSPLHF.

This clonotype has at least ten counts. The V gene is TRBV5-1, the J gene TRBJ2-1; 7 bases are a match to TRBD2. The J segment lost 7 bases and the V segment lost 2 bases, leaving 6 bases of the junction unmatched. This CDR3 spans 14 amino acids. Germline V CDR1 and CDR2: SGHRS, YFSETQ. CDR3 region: CASSFSGFGNEQFF. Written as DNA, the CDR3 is TGCGCCAGCAGCTTTAGCGGGTTTGGGAATGAGCAGTTCTTC.

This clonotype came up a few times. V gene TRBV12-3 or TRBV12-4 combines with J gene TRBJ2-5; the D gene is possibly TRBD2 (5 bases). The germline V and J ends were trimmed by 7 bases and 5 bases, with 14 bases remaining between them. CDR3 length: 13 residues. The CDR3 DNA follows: TGTGCCAGCAACGAACTAGGCGGGGAGACCCAGTACTTC. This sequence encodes CASNELGGETQYF.

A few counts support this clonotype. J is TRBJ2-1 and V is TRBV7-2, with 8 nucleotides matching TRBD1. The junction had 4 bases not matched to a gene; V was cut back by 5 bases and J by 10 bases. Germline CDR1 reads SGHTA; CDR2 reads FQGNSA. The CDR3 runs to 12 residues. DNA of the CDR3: TGTGCCAGCAGCGACAGGGGCTGGGAGCAGTTCTTC. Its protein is CASSDRGWEQFF. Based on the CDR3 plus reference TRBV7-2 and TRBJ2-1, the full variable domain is GAGVSQSPSNKVTEKGKDVELRCDPISGHTALYWYRQSLGQGLEFLIYFQGNSAPDKSGLPSDRFSAERTGGSVSTLTIQRTQQEDSAVYLCASSDRGWEQFFGPGTRLTVL.

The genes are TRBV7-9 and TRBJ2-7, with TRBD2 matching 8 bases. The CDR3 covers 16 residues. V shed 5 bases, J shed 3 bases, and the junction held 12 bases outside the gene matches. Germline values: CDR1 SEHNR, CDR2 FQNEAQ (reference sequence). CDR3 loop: CASSDPTAGVGYEQYF. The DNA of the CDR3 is TGTGCCAGCAGCGACCCAACAGCGGGAGTCGGCTACGAGCAGTACTTC.

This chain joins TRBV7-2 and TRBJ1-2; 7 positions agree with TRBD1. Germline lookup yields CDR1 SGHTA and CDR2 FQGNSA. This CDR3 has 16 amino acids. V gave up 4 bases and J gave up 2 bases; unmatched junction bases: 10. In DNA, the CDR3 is TGTGCCAGCAGCTCGGGACAGACAATCTACAACTATGGCTACACCTTC. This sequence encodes CASSSGQTIYNYGYTF.

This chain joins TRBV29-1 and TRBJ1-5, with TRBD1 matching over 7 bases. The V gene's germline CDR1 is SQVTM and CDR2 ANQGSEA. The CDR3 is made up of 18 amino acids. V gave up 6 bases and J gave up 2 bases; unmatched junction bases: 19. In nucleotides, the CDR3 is TGCAGCGTCGCCGCACAGGGGCCCCTGAGGTTGGGCAATCAGCCCCAGCATTTT. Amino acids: CSVAAQGPLRLGNQPQHF.

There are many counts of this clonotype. The CDR3 sequence is CASSQGNGAPPHNEQFF. As DNA, the CDR3 is TGCGCCAGCAGCCAAGGAAACGGGGCACCCCCACACAATGAGCAGTTCTTC. The chain joins TRBV4-1 to TRBJ2-1; D assignment may be TRBD1 or TRBD2 (5 bases each). CDR1 and CDR2 (germline): MGHRA, YSYEKL. This CDR3 has 17 residues. Trimming left V 1 base short and J 5 bases short, with 18 bases between.

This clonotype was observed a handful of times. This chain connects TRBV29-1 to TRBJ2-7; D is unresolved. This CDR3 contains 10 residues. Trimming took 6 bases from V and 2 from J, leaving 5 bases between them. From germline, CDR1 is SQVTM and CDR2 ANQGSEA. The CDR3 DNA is TGCAGCGTCCTCGCCTACGAGCAGTACTTC. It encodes CSVLAYEQYF.

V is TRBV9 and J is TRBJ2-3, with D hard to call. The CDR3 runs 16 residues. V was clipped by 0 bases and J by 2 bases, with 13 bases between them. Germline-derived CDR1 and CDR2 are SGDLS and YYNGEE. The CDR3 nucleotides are TGTGCCAGCAGCGTAGCTATAAAAGGGAACACAGATACGCAGTATTTT. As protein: CASSVAIKGNTDTQYF.

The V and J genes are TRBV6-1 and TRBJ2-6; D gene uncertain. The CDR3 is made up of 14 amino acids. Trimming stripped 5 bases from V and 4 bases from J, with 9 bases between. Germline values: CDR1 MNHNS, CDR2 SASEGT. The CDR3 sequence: CASSPRPGANVLTF. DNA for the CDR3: TGTGCCAGCAGTCCCCGGCCCGGGGCCAACGTCCTGACTTTC.

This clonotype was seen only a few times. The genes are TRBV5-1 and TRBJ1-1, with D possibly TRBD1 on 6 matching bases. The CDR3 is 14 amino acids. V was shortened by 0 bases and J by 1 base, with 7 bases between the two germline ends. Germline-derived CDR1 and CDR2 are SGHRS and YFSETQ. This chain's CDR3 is CASSLETGNTEAFF. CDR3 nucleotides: TGCGCCAGCAGCTTGGAGACAGGGAACACTGAAGCTTTCTTT. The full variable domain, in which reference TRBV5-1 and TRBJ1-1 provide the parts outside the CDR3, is KAGVTQTPRYLIKTRGQQVTLSCSPISGHRSVSWYQQTPGQGLQFLFEYFSETQRNKGNFPGRFSGRQFSNSRSEMNVSTLELGDSALYLCASSLETGNTEAFFGQGTRLTVV.

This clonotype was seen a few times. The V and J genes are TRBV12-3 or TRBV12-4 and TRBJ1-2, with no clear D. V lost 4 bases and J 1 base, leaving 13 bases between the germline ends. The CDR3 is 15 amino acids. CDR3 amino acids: CASSWARPGNYGYTF. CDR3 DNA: TGTGCCAGCAGTTGGGCCCGACCCGGTAACTATGGCTACACCTTC.

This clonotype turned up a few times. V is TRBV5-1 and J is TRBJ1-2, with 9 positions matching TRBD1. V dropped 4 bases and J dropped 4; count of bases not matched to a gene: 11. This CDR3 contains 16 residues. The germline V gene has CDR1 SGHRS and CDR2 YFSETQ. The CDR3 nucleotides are TGCGCCAGCAGCACGGGACAGGGTGGGTCCGGCTATGGCTACACCTTC. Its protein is CASSTGQGGSGYGYTF.

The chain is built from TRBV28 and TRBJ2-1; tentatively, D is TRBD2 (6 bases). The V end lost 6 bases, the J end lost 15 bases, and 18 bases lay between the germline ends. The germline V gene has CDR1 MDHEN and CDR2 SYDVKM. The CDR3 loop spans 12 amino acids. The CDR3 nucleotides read TGTGCCAGCAGCTTAGGGAGGACTAATTGGTTCTTC. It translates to CASSLGRTNWFF.

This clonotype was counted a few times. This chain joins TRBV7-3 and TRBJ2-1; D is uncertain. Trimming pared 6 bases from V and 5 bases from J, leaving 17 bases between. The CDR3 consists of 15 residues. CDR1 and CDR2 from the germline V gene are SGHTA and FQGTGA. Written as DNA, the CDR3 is TGTGCCAGCAGTCCGACTCACTCCATGAACAATGAGCAGTTCTTC. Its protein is CASSPTHSMNNEQFF.

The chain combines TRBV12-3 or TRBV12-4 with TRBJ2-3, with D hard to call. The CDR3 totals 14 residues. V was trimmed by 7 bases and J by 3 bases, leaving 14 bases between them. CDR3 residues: CASTTMGLTDTQYF. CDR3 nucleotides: TGTGCCAGCACCACCATGGGCTTGACAGATACGCAGTATTTT.

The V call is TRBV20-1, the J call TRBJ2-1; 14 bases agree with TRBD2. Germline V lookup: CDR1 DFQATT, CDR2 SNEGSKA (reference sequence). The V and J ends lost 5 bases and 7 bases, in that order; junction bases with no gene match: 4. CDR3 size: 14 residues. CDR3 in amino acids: CSALRTSGGNEQFF. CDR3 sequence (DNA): TGCAGTGCTCTTAGGACTAGCGGGGGGAATGAGCAGTTCTTC.

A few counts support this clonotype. CDR3 residues: CASSLTMPSYEQYF. The DNA for the CDR3 is TGTGCCAGCAGCCTGACAATGCCCTCCTACGAGCAGTACTTC. This chain uses TRBV11-2 with TRBJ2-7; D is unclear. Trimming left V 5 bases short and J 0 bases short, with 11 bases between. The CDR3 length is 14 residues. The germline V gene has CDR1 SGHAT and CDR2 FQNNGV.

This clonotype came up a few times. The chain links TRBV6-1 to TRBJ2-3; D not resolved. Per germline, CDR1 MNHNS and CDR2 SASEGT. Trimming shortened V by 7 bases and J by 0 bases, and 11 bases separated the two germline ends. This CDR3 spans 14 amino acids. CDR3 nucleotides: TGTGCCAGCAAGGAGCAAACTAGCACAGATACGCAGTATTTT. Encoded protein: CASKEQTSTDTQYF.

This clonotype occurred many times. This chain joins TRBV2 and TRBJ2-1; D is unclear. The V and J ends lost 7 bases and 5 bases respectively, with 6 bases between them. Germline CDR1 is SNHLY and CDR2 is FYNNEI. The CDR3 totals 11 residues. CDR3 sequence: CASNWNNEQFF. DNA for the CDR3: TGTGCCAGCAACTGGAACAATGAGCAGTTCTTC. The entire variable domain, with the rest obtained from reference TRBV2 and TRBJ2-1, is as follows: EPEVTQTPSHQVTQMGQEVILRCVPISNHLYFYWYRQILGQKVEFLVSFYNNEISEKSEIFDDQFSVERPDGSNFTLKIRSTKLEDSAMYFCASNWNNEQFFGPGTRLTVL.